These 7 T cell receptor beta chains share one sample of origin, sequenced in a study of blood T cell repertoires in COVID-19. TCRdb's copy holds only in-frame clones and misses some; the assay was immunoSEQ multiplex PCR. The data contain hundreds of thousands of clones, around 87% of them singletons. The sequencing sample was made of PBMCs or T cells enriched from blood (not recorded which). The receptors stem from a woman between 50 and 59 years old who had recovered from COVID-19.

V and J are TRBV5-5 and TRBJ1-1; 9 bases are a match to TRBD1. Trimming removed 4 bases from V and 8 bases from J; junction bases left unmatched: 6. Germline lookup yields CDR1 SGHKS and CDR2 YYEKEE (reference sequence). This CDR3 has 13 residues. The CDR3 DNA sequence: TGTGCCAGCAGCCCACAGGGGGCGGCGGAAGCTTTCTTT. Protein: CASSPQGAAEAFF. Full variable domain (remainder filled in from reference TRBV5-5 and TRBJ1-1): DAGVTQSPTHLIKTRGQQVTLRCSPISGHKSVSWYQQVLGQGPQFIFQYYEKEERGRGNFPDRFSARQFPNYSSELNVNALLLGDSALYLCASSPQGAAEAFFGQGTRLTVV.

The chain has TRBV5-1 and TRBJ2-1; 9 bases line up with TRBD1. V dropped 3 bases and J dropped 1; count of bases not matched to a gene: 5. The CDR3 sequence is 16 residues long. Germline values: CDR1 SGHRS, CDR2 YFSETQ. The DNA for the CDR3 is TGCGCCAGCAGCTGGGGGGACAGGGCTTCCTACAATGAGCAGTTCTTC. This translates into CASSWGDRASYNEQFF.

The chain has TRBV6-1 and TRBJ2-7, with TRBD2 matching over 8 bases. V was pared by 2 bases and J by 2 bases, with 5 bases of the junction left unmatched. This CDR3 spans 15 amino acids. The germline gives CDR1 MNHNS, CDR2 SASEGT. The CDR3 DNA reads as TGTGCCAGCAGTGAACGGGGGGGAAGACCCTACGAGCAGTACTTC. Its translation: CASSERGGRPYEQYF.

V usage is TRBV4-3 and J usage is TRBJ2-5; D not resolved. From germline, CDR1 is LGHNA and CDR2 YSLEER. Trimming pared 0 bases from V and 4 bases from J, leaving 12 bases between. The CDR3 is 15 residues long. CDR3 coding DNA: TGCGCCAGCAGCCAAGACGAACGTGGCGGAGAGACCCAGTACTTC. Protein: CASSQDERGGETQYF.

This clone was picked up one time. The V and J genes are TRBV18 and TRBJ2-2; TRBD2 is a possible D gene (6 bases). The length of the CDR3 is 15 residues. In germline, CDR1 is KGHSH, CDR2 LQKENI. V was trimmed by 2 bases and J by 2 bases, leaving 9 bases between them. The CDR3 sequence is CASSPIAVNTGELFF. Here the CDR3 DNA reads TGTGCCAGCTCACCAATAGCGGTAAACACCGGGGAGCTGTTTTTT.

The chain carries TRBV5-4 and TRBJ1-3; D might be TRBD1 (5 bases). The CDR3 is made up of 15 amino acids. V was clipped by 3 bases and J by 4 bases, with 14 bases between them. The germline CDR1 and CDR2 sequences are SGHNT and YYREEE (reference sequence). The CDR3, as DNA: TGTGCCAGCAGCTACGGGGGGGGTGCGGGAAACACCATATATTTT. This encodes CASSYGGGAGNTIYF. The whole variable domain, filled in from reference TRBV5-4 and TRBJ1-3, reads ETGVTQSPTHLIKTRGQQVTLRCSSQSGHNTVSWYQQALGQGPQFIFQYYREEENGRGNFPPRFSGLQFPNYSSELNVNALELDDSALYLCASSYGGGAGNTIYFGEGSWLTVV.

Here the CDR3 DNA reads TGTGCCAGCGGAACAGGGTGGAGCAATCAGCCCCAGCATTTT. Residues: CASGTGWSNQPQHF. The chain links TRBV28 to TRBJ1-5, with D possibly being TRBD1 (6 bases). The CDR3 is 14 residues long. Trimming left V 8 bases short and J 1 base short, with 12 bases between. CDR1 MDHEN and CDR2 SYDVKM come from the germline V gene. Drawing the rest from reference TRBV28 and TRBJ1-5, the complete variable domain is DVKVTQSSRYLVKRTGEKVFLECVQDMDHENMFWYRQDPGLGLRLIYFSYDVKMKEKGDIPEGYSVSREKKERFSLILESASTNQTSMYLCASGTGWSNQPQHFGDGTRLSIL.